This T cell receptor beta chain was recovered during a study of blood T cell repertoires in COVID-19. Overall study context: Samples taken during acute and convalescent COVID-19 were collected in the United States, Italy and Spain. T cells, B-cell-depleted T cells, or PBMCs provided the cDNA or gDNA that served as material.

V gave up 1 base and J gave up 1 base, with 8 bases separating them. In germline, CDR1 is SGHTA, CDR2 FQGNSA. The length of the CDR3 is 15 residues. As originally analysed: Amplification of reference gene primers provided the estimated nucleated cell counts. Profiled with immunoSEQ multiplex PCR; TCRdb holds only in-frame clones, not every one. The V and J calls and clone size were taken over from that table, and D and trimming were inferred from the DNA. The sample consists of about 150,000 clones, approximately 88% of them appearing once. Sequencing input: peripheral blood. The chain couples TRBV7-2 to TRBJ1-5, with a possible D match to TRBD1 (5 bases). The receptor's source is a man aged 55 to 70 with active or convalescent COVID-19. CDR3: CASSLVTASNQPQHF. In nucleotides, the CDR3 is TGTGCCAGCAGCTTAGTGACAGCCAGCAATCAGCCCCAGCATTTT.